This T cell receptor (beta chain) derives from a study of blood T cell repertoires in COVID-19. For the study at large: The analysed material was cDNA or gDNA that came from T cells, B-cell-depleted T cells, or PBMCs.

Original analysis: Estimates of nucleated cell counts were drawn from the amplification of reference gene primers. Profiled with immunoSEQ multiplex PCR; TCRdb holds only in-frame clones, not every one. The V and J calls and the clone size are those of that table, but D and trimming were determined from the DNA. The repertoire holds about 260,000 clones, with 88% as singletons. Patients in Seattle were enrolled during active infection, then followed longitudinally. The CDR3 has 13 amino acids. V gave up 5 bases and J gave up 7 bases, with 15 bases separating them. This rearrangement joins TRBV12-3 or TRBV12-4 to TRBJ2-7, with a tentative D call TRBD1 (6 bases). This TCR derives from an older woman with COVID-19, enrolled during active disease. Material: peripheral blood. The CDR3 nucleotides are TGTGCCAGCAGTCGACAGGAGCTGGGGGAGCAGTACTTC. Its protein product is CASSRQELGEQYF.